This T cell receptor beta chain derives from a study of T cells in Graves' hyperthyroidism and ophthalmopathy. From germline, CDR1 is MNHEY and CDR2 SMNVEV (reference sequence). J was trimmed by 3 bases and V by 0 bases; bases with no gene match: 4. The length of the CDR3 is 15 residues. The investigators amplified TCR beta CDR3 regions from RNA transcripts. With the HTBI primer set, the TCR CDR3 went through a first round of RT-PCR. Each CDR3 protein is one row after TCRdb ran MiXCR on the multiplex PCR reads. The sample contains 300,000 to 400,000 distinct CDR3 sequences, around 18% of which appear only once. Study-wide points: The authors' 13 V-J model separated ophthalmopathy from stable hyperthyroidism. Most expanded thyroid clonotypes above 0.001 also appeared in blood.

In this sample, this clonotype turned up many times. Its antigen is unknown. The study left out patients who had uncontrolled infection, other autoimmune disease, pregnancy or lactation. Using around 10 ml of fresh peripheral blood, PBMCs were prepared. The V gene is TRBV27, the J gene TRBJ1-2, with TRBD1 identical over 7 bases. The clonotype was recovered from a man younger than 35 with Graves' ophthalmopathy. Input material: blood. CDR3 in amino acids: CASSLSPDRDYGYTF. For the CDR3, the DNA is TGTGCCAGCAGTTTATCCCCAGACAGGGACTATGGCTACACCTTC.